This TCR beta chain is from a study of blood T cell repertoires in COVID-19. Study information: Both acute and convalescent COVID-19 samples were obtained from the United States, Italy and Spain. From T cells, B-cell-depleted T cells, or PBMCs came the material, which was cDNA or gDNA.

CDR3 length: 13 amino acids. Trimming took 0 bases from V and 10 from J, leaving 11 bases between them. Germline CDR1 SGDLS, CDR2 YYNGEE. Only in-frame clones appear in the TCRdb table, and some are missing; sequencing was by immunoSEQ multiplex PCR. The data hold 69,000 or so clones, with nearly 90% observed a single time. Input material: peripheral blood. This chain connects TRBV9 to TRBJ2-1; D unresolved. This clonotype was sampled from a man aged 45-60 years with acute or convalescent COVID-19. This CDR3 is CASSVETVGEQFF. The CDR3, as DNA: TGTGCCAGCAGCGTAGAAACCGTCGGGGAGCAGTTCTTC.